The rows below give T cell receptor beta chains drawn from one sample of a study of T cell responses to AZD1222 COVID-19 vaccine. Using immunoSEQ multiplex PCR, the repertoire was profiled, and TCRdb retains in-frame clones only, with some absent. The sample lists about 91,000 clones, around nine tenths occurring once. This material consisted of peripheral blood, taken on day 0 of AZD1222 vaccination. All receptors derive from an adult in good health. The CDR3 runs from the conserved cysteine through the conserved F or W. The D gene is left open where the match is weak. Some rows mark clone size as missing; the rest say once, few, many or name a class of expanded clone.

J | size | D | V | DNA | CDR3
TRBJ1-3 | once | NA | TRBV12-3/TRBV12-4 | TGTGCCAGCAGTTTGGGTCACTCTAGCGTGTTT | CASSLGHSSVF
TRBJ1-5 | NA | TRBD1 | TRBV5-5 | TGTGCCAGCAGCTCCGGACAGGCCTTATATAGCAATCAGCCCCAGCATTTT | CASSSGQALYSNQPQHF
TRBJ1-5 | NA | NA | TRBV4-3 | TGCGCCAGCAGCCAACAGGTCATGGGGCAGCCCCAGCATTTT | CASSQQVMGQPQHF
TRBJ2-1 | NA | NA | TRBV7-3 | TGTGCCAGCAGCTTAGGGGCGTACAATGAGCAGTTCTTC | CASSLGAYNEQFF
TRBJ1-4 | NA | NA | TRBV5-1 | TGCGCCAGCAGCCCGGGACTTACATCCGCAACTAATGAAAAACTGTTTTTT | CASSPGLTSATNEKLFF
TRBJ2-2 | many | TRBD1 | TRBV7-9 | TGTGCCAGCAGCGTGGACAGGGTTGGCGGGGAGCTGTTTTTT | CASSVDRVGGELFF
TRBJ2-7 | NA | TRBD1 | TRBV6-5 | TGTGCCAGCAGTAGGGGGACAGGGGCCTACGAGCAGTACTTC | CASSRGTGAYEQYF
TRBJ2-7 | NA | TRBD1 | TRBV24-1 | TGTGCCACCGTTATAGAGGCAGGGGGAGAGAACGAGCAGTACTTC | CATVIEAGGENEQYF
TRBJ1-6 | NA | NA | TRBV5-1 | TGCGCCAGCAGCTTGCCGAGCTCCTATAATTCACCCCTCCACTTT | CASSLPSSYNSPLHF
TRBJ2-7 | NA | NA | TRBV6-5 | TGTGCCAGCAGTTCGGGGACGCTAGACTACGAGCAGTACTTC | CASSSGTLDYEQYF
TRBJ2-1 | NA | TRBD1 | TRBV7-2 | TGTGCCAGCAGCCCGGACAGGGATTACAATGAGCAGTTCTTC | CASSPDRDYNEQFF
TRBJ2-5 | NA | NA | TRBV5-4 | TGTGCCAGCAGCTTTCCGGATCAAGAGACCCAGTACTTC | CASSFPDQETQYF
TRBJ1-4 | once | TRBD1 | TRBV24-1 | TGTGCCACCAGTGATGGGACAGGGCTTAATGAAAAACTGTTTTTT | CATSDGTGLNEKLFF
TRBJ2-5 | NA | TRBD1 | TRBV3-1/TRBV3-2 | TGTGCCAGCAGCCAACCTTATCGACAGGGGGGCCAAGAGACCCAGTACTTC | CASSQPYRQGGQETQYF
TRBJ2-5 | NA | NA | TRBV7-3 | TGTGCCAGCAGCTTAACCAACAAAGAGACCCAGTACTTC | CASSLTNKETQYF
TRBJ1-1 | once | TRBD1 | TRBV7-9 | TGTGCCAGCAGCTTAGGGACAGGGCCTAACACTGAAGCTTTCTTT | CASSLGTGPNTEAFF
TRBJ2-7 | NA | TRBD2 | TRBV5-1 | TGCGCCAGCAGCTCGCCCACCGGGGGGGGCTACTACGAGCAGTACTTC | CASSSPTGGGYYEQYF
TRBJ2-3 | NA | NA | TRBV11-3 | TGTGCCAGCAGCGATAGTCGGGGCACAGATACGCAGTATTTT | CASSDSRGTDTQYF
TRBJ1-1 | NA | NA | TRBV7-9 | TGTGCCAGCAGCTTTACAGTAGACAGCACTGAAGCTTTCTTT | CASSFTVDSTEAFF
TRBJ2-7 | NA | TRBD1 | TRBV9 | TGTGCCAGCAGCGCTGGCACAGGGGACGAGCAGTACTTC | CASSAGTGDEQYF
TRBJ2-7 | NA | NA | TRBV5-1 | TGCGCCAGCAGCTTGGGCAGGGGCTCCTACGAGCAGTACTTC | CASSLGRGSYEQYF
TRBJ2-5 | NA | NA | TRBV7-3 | TGTGCCAGCAGTCCGGCTGGGCAAGAGACCCAGTACTTC | CASSPAGQETQYF
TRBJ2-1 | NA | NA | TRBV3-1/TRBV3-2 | TGTGCCAGCAGCCAGAGGGATGAGCAGTTCTTC | CASSQRDEQFF
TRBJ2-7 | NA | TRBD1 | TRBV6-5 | TGTGCCAGCAGTTACCGGGGGACAGGAACCTACGAGCAGTACTTC | CASSYRGTGTYEQYF
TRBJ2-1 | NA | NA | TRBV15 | TGTGCCACCAGCACCCCCCGGGAAGGGATAGATGAGCAGTTCTTC | CATSTPREGIDEQFF
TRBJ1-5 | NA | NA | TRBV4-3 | TGCGCCAGCAGCCAAGATCAAGGACACCATCAGCCCCAGCATTTT | CASSQDQGHHQPQHF
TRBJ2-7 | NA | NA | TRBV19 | TGTGCCAGTAGTCGCGGCAGCAGCTACGAGCAGTACTTC | CASSRGSSYEQYF
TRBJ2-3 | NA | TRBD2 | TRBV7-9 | TGTGCCAGCAGCCTATTCCGGGGGGGCGGCACAGATACGCAGTATTTT | CASSLFRGGGTDTQYF
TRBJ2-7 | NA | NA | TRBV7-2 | TGTGCCAGCAGCTTAGGGGTCTCGGTAGCCTACGAGCAGTACTTC | CASSLGVSVAYEQYF
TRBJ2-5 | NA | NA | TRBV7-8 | TGTGCCAGCAGCTTGGCTAGGACAGTTCAAGAGACCCAGTACTTC | CASSLARTVQETQYF
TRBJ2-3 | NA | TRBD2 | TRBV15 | TGTGCCACCAGCAGAGCGGGGCTAGCGGGGGGAGATACGCAGTATTTT | CATSRAGLAGGDTQYF
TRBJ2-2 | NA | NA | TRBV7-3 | TGTGCCAGCAGCTTCCTACGTAACACCGGGGAGCTGTTTTTT | CASSFLRNTGELFF
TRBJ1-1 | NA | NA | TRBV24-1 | TGTGCCACCAGTGAGTCAGGGAAGAACACTGAAGCTTTCTTT | CATSESGKNTEAFF
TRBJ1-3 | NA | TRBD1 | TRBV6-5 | TGTGCCAGCAAGGGGGCAGGAAACACCATATATTTT | CASKGAGNTIYF
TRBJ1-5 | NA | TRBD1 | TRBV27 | TGTGCCAGCAGTGAAGGACAGGGCCTTAAGGGGCCCCAGCATTTT | CASSEGQGLKGPQHF
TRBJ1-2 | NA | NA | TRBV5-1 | TGCGCCAGCAGCTTGGCCGTCAACTATGGCTACACCTTC | CASSLAVNYGYTF
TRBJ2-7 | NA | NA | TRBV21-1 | TGTGCCAGCAGCAAGTTCACGTTTAGGGAGCAGTACTTC | CASSKFTFREQYF
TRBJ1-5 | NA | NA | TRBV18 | TGTGCCAGCTCACCTGAGAATCAGCCCCAGCATTTT | CASSPENQPQHF
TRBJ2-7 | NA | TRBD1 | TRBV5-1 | TGCGCCAGCAGCCCAGGACAGGGGGCGAGGTCCTACGAGCAGTACTTC | CASSPGQGARSYEQYF
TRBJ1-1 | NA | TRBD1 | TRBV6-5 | TGTGCCAGCAGTTACTCGATACAGGGGGTGGGAAGTGGTCTCTTT | CASSYSIQGVGSGLF
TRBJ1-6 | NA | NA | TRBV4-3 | TGCGCCAGCAGCCCGGAATTGAGGGGGCCCCTCCACTTT | CASSPELRGPLHF
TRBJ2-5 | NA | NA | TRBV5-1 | TGCGCTTCGAGGGAGCGGGAAGAGACCCAGTACTTC | CASREREETQYF
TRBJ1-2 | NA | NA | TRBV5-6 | TGTGCCAGCAGTCCCCCGGGACAAGGAGCCTACACCTTC | CASSPPGQGAYTF
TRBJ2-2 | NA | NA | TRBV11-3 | TGTGCCAGCAGCGTACGGACAGCGAACACCGGGGAGCTGTTTTTT | CASSVRTANTGELFF
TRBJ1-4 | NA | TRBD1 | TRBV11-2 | TGTGCCAGCAGCTTAGGGGTCCCGGGGACAGGGATAACTAATGAAAAACTGTTTTTT | CASSLGVPGTGITNEKLFF
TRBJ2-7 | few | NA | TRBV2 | TGTGCCAGCAGTGATTGGACTTCTTCGTACGAGCAGTACTTC | CASSDWTSSYEQYF
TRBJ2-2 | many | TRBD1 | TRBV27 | TGTGCCAGCAGTTCGAGACAGGGTTACACCGGGGAGCTGTTTTTT | CASSSRQGYTGELFF
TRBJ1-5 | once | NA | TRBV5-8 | TGTGCCAGCAGCTTTAGGCAGGGGATTAATAATCAGCCCCAGCATTTT | CASSFRQGINNQPQHF
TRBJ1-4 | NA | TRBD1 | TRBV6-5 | TGTGCCAGCAGCCTAACCGGGACAGGGCTGTTTTTT | CASSLTGTGLFF
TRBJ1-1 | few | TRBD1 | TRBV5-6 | TGTGCCAGCAGCAGACAGGGGGTGAACACTGAAGCTTTCTTT | CASSRQGVNTEAFF
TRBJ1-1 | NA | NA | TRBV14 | TGTGCCAGCAGCCAAGTTACCAGGGCGCACACTGAAGCTTTCTTT | CASSQVTRAHTEAFF
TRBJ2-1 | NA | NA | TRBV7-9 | TGTGCCAGCAGCTATCAGACGGGCCGTGAGCAGTTCTTC | CASSYQTGREQFF
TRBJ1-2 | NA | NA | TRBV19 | TGTGCCAGTAGTATGGGAGGCAGGGGAAGCCCTAACTATGGCTACACCTTC | CASSMGGRGSPNYGYTF
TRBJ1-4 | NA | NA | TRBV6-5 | TGTGCCAGCAGTTACTCGGGAGGGGATAATGAAAAACTGTTTTTT | CASSYSGGDNEKLFF
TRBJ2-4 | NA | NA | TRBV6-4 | TGTGCCAGCGGGACGTGGGGGCCACGGGGGTTAGCCAAAAACATTCAGTACTTC | CASGTWGPRGLAKNIQYF